Listed below are T cell receptor beta chains from one sample, sequenced in a study of shared clonotypes between healthy human individuals. Some clones are missing from TCRdb's copy, which holds only in-frame ones; the method was immunoSEQ multiplex PCR. The sample lists hundreds of thousands of clones, around 72% occurring once. Sequencing used memory CD4+ T cells sorted from blood. The receptors shown here come from a woman in her 30s in good health. CDR3s include the opening cysteine and the closing phenylalanine or tryptophan. Fields, in order: D gene, J gene, V gene, clone size, CDR3 protein, CDR3 DNA. D genes are given only for firm matches. Clone size is stated in some rows and not others, as once, few, many or a class when expanded.

. TRBJ2-1 TRBV5-1 . CASSRSSAGYNEQFF TGCGCCAGCAGCCGGAGTTCGGCGGGCTACAATGAGCAGTTCTTC
TRBD2 TRBJ2-7 TRBV11-2 once CASRPAGTSGIVGEQYF TGTGCCAGCAGGCCTGCCGGGACTAGCGGGATAGTTGGCGAGCAGTACTTC
TRBD1 TRBJ1-2 TRBV28 once CASCNPQGAGGGYGYTF TGTGCCAGCTGCAATCCCCAAGGGGCAGGGGGAGGATATGGCTACACCTTC
. TRBJ1-6 TRBV29-1 . CSVGSPLHF TGCAGCGTTGGCTCACCCCTCCACTTT
. TRBJ2-2 TRBV11-2 . CASSLESGFTGELFF TGTGCCAGCAGCTTAGAGTCCGGATTTACCGGGGAGCTGTTTTTT
. TRBJ1-5 TRBV28 . CASSEEGHREGQPQHF TGTGCCAGCAGTGAGGAGGGCCACAGAGAGGGTCAGCCCCAGCATTTT
TRBD1 TRBJ2-5 TRBV7-2 . CASSPMTGYGETQYF TGTGCCAGCAGTCCCATGACAGGGTACGGAGAGACCCAGTACTTC
. TRBJ2-4 TRBV19 . CASSNRAGVGWNIQYF TGTGCCAGTAGTAACCGGGCAGGGGTTGGCTGGAACATTCAGTACTTC
. TRBJ1-1 TRBV7-6 . CASSLQANTEAFF TGTGCCAGCAGCCTGCAGGCTAACACTGAAGCTTTCTTT
TRBD1 TRBJ1-5 TRBV2 . CASSSTGTGTQPQHF TGTGCCAGCAGTTCTACCGGGACAGGGACTCAGCCCCAGCATTTT
. TRBJ2-1 TRBV6-5 few CASSSGEYNEQFF TGTGCCAGCAGTTCGGGGGAATACAATGAGCAGTTCTTC
TRBD1 TRBJ2-1 TRBV19 . CASSIEFRTGGIYEQFF TGTGCCAGTAGTATAGAATTTCGGACAGGGGGAATCTATGAGCAGTTCTTC
. TRBJ2-1 TRBV28 . CASSLAGTQGNEQFF TGTGCCAGCAGTTTAGCCGGGACTCAAGGCAATGAGCAGTTCTTC
. TRBJ2-7 TRBV6-6 . CASSTQGHEQYF TGTGCCAGCAGTACACAGGGTCACGAGCAGTACTTC
TRBD2 TRBJ2-2 TRBV10-1 once CASSGWTSGSSRGELFF TGCGCCAGCAGTGGCTGGACTAGCGGGAGTAGCCGTGGGGAGCTGTTTTTT
. TRBJ1-1 TRBV18 . CASSPLDEGTEAFF TGTGCCAGCTCACCGCTGGATGAGGGCACTGAAGCTTTCTTT
. TRBJ1-4 TRBV5-1 . CASSLDTPNEKLFF TGCGCCAGCAGCTTAGACACCCCTAATGAAAAACTGTTTTTT
. TRBJ1-1 TRBV6-6 . CASSYSFGNTEAFF TGTGCCAGCAGTTACTCGTTTGGGAACACTGAAGCTTTCTTT
. TRBJ1-5 TRBV7-2 . CASSPPAGPQHF TGTGCCAGCAGCCCCCCTGCAGGGCCCCAGCATTTT
TRBD1 TRBJ2-3 TRBV29-1 once CSVEDPGQGTDTQYF TGCAGCGTTGAAGATCCCGGACAGGGCACAGATACGCAGTATTTT
. TRBJ2-3 TRBV28 few CASRTGGTDTQYF TGTGCCAGCAGGACCGGCGGGACAGATACGCAGTATTTT
. TRBJ1-4 TRBV6-6 . CASSYQSNEKLFF TGTGCCAGCAGTTACCAGAGTAATGAAAAACTGTTTTTT
. TRBJ2-7 TRBV5-1 . CASSGGRDSTYEQYF TGCGCCAGCAGCGGTGGCAGGGACTCTACCTACGAGCAGTACTTC
. TRBJ2-2 TRBV27 few CASRGTFATGELFF TGTGCCAGCAGAGGGACCTTCGCCACCGGGGAGCTGTTTTTT
TRBD2 TRBJ2-1 TRBV2 . CASRREGEQFF TGTGCCAGCAGACGGGAGGGTGAGCAGTTCTTC
. TRBJ2-3 TRBV9 . CASSPFGIPTDTQYF TGTGCCAGCAGCCCATTTGGGATCCCCACAGATACGCAGTATTTT
TRBD1 TRBJ1-1 TRBV19 few CASSTQGDTEAFF TGTGCCAGTAGTACCCAGGGGGACACTGAAGCTTTCTTT
. TRBJ2-5 TRBV5-1 . CASTSIYQETQYF TGCGCCAGCACTTCAATATACCAAGAGACCCAGTACTTC
. TRBJ2-5 TRBV29-1 . CSGTGPGIGETQYF TGCAGCGGGACGGGTCCGGGGATAGGCGAGACCCAGTACTTC
. TRBJ2-4 TRBV6-1 many CASSAVASLAKNIQYF TGTGCCAGCAGTGCAGTGGCCAGTCTAGCCAAAAACATTCAGTACTTC
TRBD1 TRBJ2-6 TRBV11-1 . CASSLEGQGALSGANVLTF TGTGCCAGCAGCTTAGAGGGACAGGGGGCCCTCTCTGGGGCCAACGTCCTGACTTTC
. TRBJ2-1 TRBV2 . CASSPRGGPNNEQFF TGTGCCAGCAGTCCCCGCGGTGGGCCCAACAATGAGCAGTTCTTC
. TRBJ2-7 TRBV18 once CASSRSYATDSYEQYF TGTGCCAGCTCACGAAGCTACGCGACAGATTCTTACGAGCAGTACTTC
. TRBJ2-3 TRBV6-5 . CASSYTTADTQYF TGTGCCAGCAGCTACACAACCGCAGATACGCAGTATTTT
. TRBJ1-5 TRBV2 . CASSGAPGPQHF TGTGCCAGCAGTGGGGCCCCTGGGCCCCAGCATTTT
TRBD2 TRBJ2-1 TRBV5-8 . CASSSVGRAGVGGEQFF TGTGCCAGCAGCTCCGTGGGGCGAGCGGGAGTTGGGGGTGAGCAGTTCTTC
. TRBJ2-3 TRBV2 . CASSEERTDTQYF TGTGCCAGCAGTGAGGAGAGGACAGATACGCAGTATTTT
. TRBJ1-2 TRBV19 few CASTAGSRANYGYTF TGTGCCAGTACCGCGGGGAGTCGAGCTAACTATGGCTACACCTTC
. TRBJ2-2 TRBV4-2 . CASSQGLEGVNTGELFF TGTGCCAGCAGCCAAGGGCTGGAGGGAGTAAACACCGGGGAGCTGTTTTTT
. TRBJ2-2 TRBV29-1 . CSAAGQGGFTGELFF TGCAGCGCCGCAGGCCAGGGTGGTTTTACCGGGGAGCTGTTTTTT
. TRBJ1-5 TRBV28 . CASSPGRQPQHF TGTGCCAGCAGTCCAGGGAGGCAGCCCCAGCATTTT
TRBD1 TRBJ2-7 TRBV5-5 . CASRIQGGANEQYF TGTGCCAGCAGGATACAGGGGGGAGCCAACGAGCAGTACTTC
. TRBJ1-4 TRBV2 . CASSDNWEWKKLFF TGTGCCAGCAGTGATAACTGGGAATGGAAAAAACTGTTTTTT
TRBD2 TRBJ2-7 TRBV6-5 . CASSFGREGYEQYF TGTGCCAGCAGTTTCGGACGGGAGGGTTACGAGCAGTACTTC
. TRBJ2-7 TRBV18 . CASSPTGGLEQYF TGTGCCAGCTCACCGACCGGGGGGCTCGAGCAGTACTTC
. TRBJ2-1 TRBV10-2 few CASSESSLDNEQFF TGCGCCAGCAGTGAGTCTAGTCTCGACAATGAGCAGTTCTTC
. TRBJ2-1 TRBV11-3 . CASSYGKADEQFF TGTGCCAGCAGCTACGGAAAAGCGGATGAGCAGTTCTTC
TRBD2 TRBJ2-1 TRBV10-3 . CAISDLRTSGSGEQFF TGTGCCATCAGTGATCTCCGGACTAGCGGGAGTGGTGAGCAGTTCTTC
TRBD2 TRBJ2-1 TRBV29-1 . CSVPRGSSLYNEQFF TGCAGCGTTCCGCGCGGGAGCTCCCTCTACAATGAGCAGTTCTTC
TRBD1 TRBJ2-7 TRBV18 . CASSPLRGTGANEQYF TGTGCCAGCTCACCACTCAGGGGGACAGGGGCCAACGAGCAGTACTTC
. TRBJ1-1 TRBV25-1 few CASRPIGGVTEAFF TGTGCCAGCAGGCCTATTGGGGGGGTCACGGAAGCTTTCTTT